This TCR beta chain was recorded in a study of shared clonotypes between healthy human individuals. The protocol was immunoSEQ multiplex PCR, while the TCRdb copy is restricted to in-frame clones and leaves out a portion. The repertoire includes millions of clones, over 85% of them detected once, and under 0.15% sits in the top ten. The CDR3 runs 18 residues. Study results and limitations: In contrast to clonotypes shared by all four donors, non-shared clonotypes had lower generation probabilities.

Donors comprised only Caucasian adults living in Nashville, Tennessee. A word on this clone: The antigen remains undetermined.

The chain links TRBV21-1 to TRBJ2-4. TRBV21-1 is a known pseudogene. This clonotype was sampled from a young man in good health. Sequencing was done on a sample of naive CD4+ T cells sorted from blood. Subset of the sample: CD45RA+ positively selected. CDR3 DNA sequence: TGTGCCAGCAGCAAAAGGTCCGGGCTTGGGCGGGCCAAAAACATTCAGTACTTC. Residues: CASSKRSGLGRAKNIQYF.